What follows describes a single TCR beta chain. Its target is unknown. Sequencing was performed with immunoSEQ multiplex PCR; in TCRdb, only in-frame clones are kept and a portion is missing. The sample holds tens of thousands of clones; approximately 90% are singletons and the top ten take 8% to 10%. V lost 1 base and J lost 5; bases outside the gene matches: 9. The V gene's germline CDR1 is SGHTA and CDR2 FQGNSA. This CDR3 region has 17 residues. These data originate in a study of PD-L1 blockade in urothelial cancer. The wider study: Patients previously received 0 to 3 chemotherapy regimens. The median T cell count in blood samples was more than 110,000.

Overall study results and limits: Where pretreatment blood TCR clonality fell below the median, better survival was predicted.

The sequencing used PBMCs, collected around atezolizumab (anti-PD-L1) treatment. The source of this sequence is a man in his 60s with urothelial cancer. The chain couples TRBV7-2 to TRBJ2-7, with TRBD2 identical over 12 bases. CDR3 amino acids: CASSLDFSTSGSHEQYF. The CDR3 nucleotides are TGTGCCAGCAGCTTAGATTTTTCGACTAGCGGGAGCCACGAGCAGTACTTC.